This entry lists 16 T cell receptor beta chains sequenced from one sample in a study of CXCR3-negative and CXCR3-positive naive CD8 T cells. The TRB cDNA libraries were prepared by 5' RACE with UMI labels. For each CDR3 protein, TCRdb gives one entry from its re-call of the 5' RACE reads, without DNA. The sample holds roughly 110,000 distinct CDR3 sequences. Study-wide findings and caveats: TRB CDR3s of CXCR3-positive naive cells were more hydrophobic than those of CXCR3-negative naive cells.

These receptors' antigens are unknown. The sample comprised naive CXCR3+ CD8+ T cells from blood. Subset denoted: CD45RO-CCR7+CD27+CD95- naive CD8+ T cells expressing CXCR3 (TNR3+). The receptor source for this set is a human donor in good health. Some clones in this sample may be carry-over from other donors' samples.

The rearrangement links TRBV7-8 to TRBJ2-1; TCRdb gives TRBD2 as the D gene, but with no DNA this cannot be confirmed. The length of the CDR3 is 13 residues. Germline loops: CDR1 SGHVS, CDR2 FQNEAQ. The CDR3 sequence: CASSLASGFEQLF.

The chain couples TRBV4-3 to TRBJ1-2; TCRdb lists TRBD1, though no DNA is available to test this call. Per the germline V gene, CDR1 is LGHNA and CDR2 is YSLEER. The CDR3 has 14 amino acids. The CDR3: CASSPAGGGYGYTF.

The CDR3 spells CASALSLGDKVENYGYTF. The chain is built from TRBV6-5 and TRBJ1-2. CDR1 and CDR2 from the germline V gene are MNHEY and SVGAGI. The length of the CDR3 is 18 residues.

The CDR3 sequence is CASSFPGSYNEQFF. This chain joins TRBV27 and TRBJ2-1. This CDR3 is built from 14 residues. CDR1 and CDR2 from the germline V gene are MNHEY and SMNVEV (reference sequence).

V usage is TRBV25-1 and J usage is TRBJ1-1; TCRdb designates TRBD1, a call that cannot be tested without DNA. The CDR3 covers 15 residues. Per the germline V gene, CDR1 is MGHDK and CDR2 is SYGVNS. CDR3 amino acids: CASSSLGGSSTEAFF.

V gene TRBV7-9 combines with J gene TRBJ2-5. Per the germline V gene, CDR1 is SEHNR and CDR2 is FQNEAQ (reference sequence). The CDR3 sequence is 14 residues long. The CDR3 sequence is CASSPLRVRETQYF.

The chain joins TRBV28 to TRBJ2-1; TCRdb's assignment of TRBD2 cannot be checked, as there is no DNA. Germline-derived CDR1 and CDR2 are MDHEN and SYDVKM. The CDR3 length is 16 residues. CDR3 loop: CASSVIAEQPYNEQFF. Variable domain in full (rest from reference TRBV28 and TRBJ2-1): DVKVTQSSRYLVKRTGEKVFLECVQDMDHENMFWYRQDPGLGLRLIYFSYDVKMKEKGDIPEGYSVSREKKERFSLILESASTNQTSMYLCASSVIAEQPYNEQFFGPGTRLTVL.

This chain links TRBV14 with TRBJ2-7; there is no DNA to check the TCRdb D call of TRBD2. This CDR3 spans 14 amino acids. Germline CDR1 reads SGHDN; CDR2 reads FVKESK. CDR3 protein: CASSPLLTAYEQYF.

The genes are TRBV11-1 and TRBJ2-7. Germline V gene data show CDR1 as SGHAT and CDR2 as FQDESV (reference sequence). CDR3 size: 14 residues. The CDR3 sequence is CASSLSGLGYEQYF.

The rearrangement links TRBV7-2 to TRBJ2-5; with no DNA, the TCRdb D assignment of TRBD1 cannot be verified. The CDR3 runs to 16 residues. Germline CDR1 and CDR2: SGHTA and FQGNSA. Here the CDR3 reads CASSFLGGGAFETQYF.

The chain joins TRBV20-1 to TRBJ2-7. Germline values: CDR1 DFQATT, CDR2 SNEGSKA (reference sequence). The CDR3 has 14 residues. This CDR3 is CSARDRDSAYEQYF.

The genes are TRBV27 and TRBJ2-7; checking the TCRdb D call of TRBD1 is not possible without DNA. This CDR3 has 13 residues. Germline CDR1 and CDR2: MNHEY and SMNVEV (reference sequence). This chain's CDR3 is CASSLSGPGKQYF.

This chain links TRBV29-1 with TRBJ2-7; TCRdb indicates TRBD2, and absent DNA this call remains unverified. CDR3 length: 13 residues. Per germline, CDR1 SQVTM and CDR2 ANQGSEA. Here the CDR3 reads CSARLAETYEQYF.

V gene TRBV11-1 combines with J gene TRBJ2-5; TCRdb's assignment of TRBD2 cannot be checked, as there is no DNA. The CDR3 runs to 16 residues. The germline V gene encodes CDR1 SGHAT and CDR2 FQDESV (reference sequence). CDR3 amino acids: CASSPSRTGESETQYF.

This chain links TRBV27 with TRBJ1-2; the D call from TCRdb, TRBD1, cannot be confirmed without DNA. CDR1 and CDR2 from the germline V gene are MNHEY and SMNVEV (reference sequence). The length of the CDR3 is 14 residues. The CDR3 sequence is CASSPDRKSYGYTF.

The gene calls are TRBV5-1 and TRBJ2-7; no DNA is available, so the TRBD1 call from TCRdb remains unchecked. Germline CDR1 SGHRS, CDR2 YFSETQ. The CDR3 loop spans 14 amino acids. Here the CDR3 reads CASSLVGATYEQYF.